The following is a TCR beta chain sequence with its context. Per germline, CDR1 MDHEN and CDR2 SYDVKM. The CDR3 has 13 amino acids. The V segment lost 6 bases and the J segment 5 bases; nucleotides outside the gene matches: 3. For the second PCR, which ran for about 7 to 11 cycles, a sample-barcoded 5' primer and a J-beta primer mix were used. Every sample produced at least 2.5 million CDR3-containing paired-end reads. TCRdb re-analysed the 5' RACE reads in MiXCR, keeping a single row per CDR3 protein. In the table there are around 620,000 distinct CDR3 sequences, about 25% of which are singletons. This record comes from a study of blood T cells in healthy people across ages.

The sequence was collected from a woman in her 70s in good health. The V and J genes are TRBV28 and TRBJ1-5; 8 bases agree with TRBD1. Sequencing input: blood. CDR3 amino acids: CASRAGGDQPQHF. In DNA form, the CDR3 reads TGTGCCAGCAGAGCAGGGGGCGATCAGCCCCAGCATTTT.